Listed here are 28 T cell receptor beta chains from one sample, sequenced in a study of T-cell memory formation after mild COVID-19 (dated by TCRdb to the early 2020s). Library preparation employed 5' RACE. This sample was sequenced with an Illumina NovaSeq 6000. TCRdb cleaned the public reads at Q25 with fastp, built clones with MiXCR and kept in-frame beta chains. Records with the same CDR3 protein are collapsed into one entry carrying the most frequent genes and DNA. The sample table lists about 40,000 distinct CDR3 sequences, about 6% of them with a count of one. The biggest ten clones account for 0.65% to 0.9% of the sample. The specimen was PBMCs or a T cell subset sorted from them (not recorded which). Receptor source: an adult who had mild COVID-19 (a few samples of this study predate the infection). The sample titles of this study are shuffled in the database, so cell type and time point are left out.

On this clonotype: A much larger clone lies one base from this, so it may be a read error. The rearrangement uses TRBV4-2 and TRBJ2-3; possibly TRBD1 for D (6 bases). CDR3 length: 14 amino acids. V was cut by 0 bases and J by 6 bases, with 10 bases left in between. CDR1 and CDR2 (germline): LGHNA, YNFKEQ. CDR3 nucleotide sequence: TGTGCCAGCAGCCAAGATGGGACATCCGATACGCAGTATTTT. It codes for CASSQDGTSDTQYF.

V usage is TRBV19 and J usage is TRBJ1-1; 7 bases line up with TRBD1. Germline values: CDR1 LNHDA, CDR2 SQIVND (reference sequence). V lost 5 bases, J lost 0 bases, and 3 bases stayed unmatched. The CDR3 extends over 14 amino acids. This CDR3 reads CASSAGQLNTEAFF. In DNA, the CDR3 is TGTGCCAGTAGTGCGGGACAGCTGAACACTGAAGCTTTCTTT.

The chain links TRBV9 to TRBJ2-1, with 9 bases fitting TRBD2. Trimming removed 0 bases from V and 7 bases from J; junction bases left unmatched: 5. The CDR3 length is 15 residues. Germline-derived CDR1 and CDR2 are SGDLS and YYNGEE. Written as DNA, the CDR3 is TGTGCCAGCAGCGTAGAAGGGACTAGCCTTAATGAGCAGTTCTTC. Translated: CASSVEGTSLNEQFF.

This clonotype was observed at least ten times. The chain combines TRBV7-3 with TRBJ2-3, with D uncertain. The CDR3 is made up of 13 amino acids. Germline lookup yields CDR1 SGHTA and CDR2 FQGTGA. Trimming stripped 4 bases from V and 0 bases from J, with 5 bases between. CDR3 in DNA: TGTGCCAGCAGCTATGACAGCACAGATACGCAGTATTTT. This gives the protein CASSYDSTDTQYF.

There are many counts of this clonotype. V gene TRBV18 combines with J gene TRBJ2-5; D unresolved. The CDR3 spans 14 residues. Germline lookup yields CDR1 KGHSH and CDR2 LQKENI. The V gene lost 2 bases and the J gene lost 5 bases, with 12 bases spanning the gap. CDR3 DNA: TGTGCCAGCTCACCATCGGCCCCCACGGAGACCCAGTACTTC. Translating gives CASSPSAPTETQYF.

The chain employs TRBV15 and TRBJ2-5; no definite D call. CDR3 length: 18 amino acids. Germline lookup yields CDR1 LNHNV and CDR2 YYDKDF (reference sequence). V was pared by 2 bases and J by 6 bases, with 25 bases between. The DNA for the CDR3 is TGTGCCACCAGCAGATCTGACCTTCCCCCGGACGGCCGACAGACCCAGTACTTC. It encodes CATSRSDLPPDGRQTQYF.

This clonotype was counted at least ten times. V gene TRBV7-8 combines with J gene TRBJ2-1, with 7 bases fitting TRBD1. The length of the CDR3 is 13 residues. The germline V gene has CDR1 SGHVS and CDR2 FQNEAQ. V was pared by 5 bases and J by 5 bases, with 3 bases of the junction left unmatched. The CDR3 DNA reads as TGTGCCAGCAGCCCGGACAGGAACAATGAGCAGTTCTTC. Amino acids: CASSPDRNNEQFF.

This clonotype has ten or more counts. V and J are TRBV15 and TRBJ2-1; D ambiguous. Trimming removed 1 base from V and 0 bases from J, with 13 bases in between. The germline V gene has CDR1 LNHNV and CDR2 YYDKDF (reference sequence). This CDR3 has 17 residues. The DNA of the CDR3 is TGTGCCACCAGCAGAGGTCGGGCGGTGAGCTCCTACAATGAGCAGTTCTTC. Residues: CATSRGRAVSSYNEQFF.

This clonotype was seen a few times. This sequence joins TRBV4-1 and TRBJ1-2; weak D call: TRBD1 (5 bases). V dropped 0 bases and J dropped 4 bases, with 12 bases sitting between them. This CDR3 is 15 amino acids long. CDR1 and CDR2 (germline): MGHRA, YSYEKL. This chain's CDR3 is CASSQDTGDAYGYTF. The CDR3 DNA sequence: TGCGCCAGCAGCCAAGACACAGGAGACGCCTATGGCTACACCTTC.

This clonotype showed up many times. This rearrangement joins TRBV6-5 to TRBJ2-3; 14 nucleotides align to TRBD2. Germline CDR1 reads MNHEY; CDR2 reads SVGAGI. The V segment lost 5 bases and the J segment 4 bases; nucleotides outside the gene matches: 14. CDR3 size: 19 residues. CDR3 protein: CASSTRTSGRPNGADTQYF. The CDR3 DNA follows: TGTGCCAGCAGTACTCGGACTAGCGGGAGGCCGAACGGGGCAGATACGCAGTATTTT.

This clonotype was seen more than once but under ten times. The chain carries TRBV5-5 and TRBJ1-2; D unclear. The CDR3 sequence is 14 residues long. Germline loops: CDR1 SGHKS, CDR2 YYEKEE (reference sequence). Trimming left V 0 bases short and J 4 bases short, with 10 bases between. CDR3 residues: CASSLEVLPYGYTF. In DNA, the CDR3 is TGTGCCAGCAGCTTGGAAGTCCTACCCTATGGCTACACCTTC.

This clonotype came up a few times. This chain connects TRBV12-3 or TRBV12-4 to TRBJ1-6; D remains ambiguous. CDR3 length equals 13 residues. V was clipped by 1 base and J by 12 bases, with 10 bases between them. CDR3: CASSLGTSGPLHF. CDR3 DNA sequence: TGTGCCAGCAGTTTAGGGACGTCTGGACCCCTCCACTTT.

The sample holds many counts of this clonotype. V usage is TRBV7-2 and J usage is TRBJ2-7; TRBD1 agrees at 9 bases. The length of the CDR3 is 14 residues. The germline CDR1 and CDR2 sequences are SGHTA and FQGNSA. The ends lost 5 bases at V and 4 bases at J; junction bases unmatched: 6. CDR3: CASSQPGQGYEQYF. CDR3 nucleotides: TGTGCCAGCAGCCAACCGGGACAGGGATACGAGCAGTACTTC.

The chain has TRBV19 and TRBJ1-1; D remains ambiguous. V was trimmed by 5 bases and J by 0 bases, leaving 13 bases between them. This CDR3 comprises 15 residues. CDR1 is LNHDA, CDR2 SQIVND, per germline (reference sequence). The CDR3 nucleotides are TGTGCCAGTAGTTCTAGCGGACTGATGAACACTGAAGCTTTCTTT. Its translation: CASSSSGLMNTEAFF.

Ten or more counts support this clonotype. The gene calls are TRBV5-1 and TRBJ2-2, with TRBD1 matching over 7 bases. Germline V gene sequence: CDR1 SGHRS, CDR2 YFSETQ. V was pared by 9 bases and J by 5 bases, with 10 bases of the junction left unmatched. The CDR3 has 14 amino acids. The CDR3 is CATRRQGGTGELFF. CDR3 in DNA: TGCGCCACTCGACGACAGGGTGGAACCGGGGAGCTGTTTTTT. Full variable domain (missing parts from reference TRBV5-1 and TRBJ2-2): KAGVTQTPRYLIKTRGQQVTLSCSPISGHRSVSWYQQTPGQGLQFLFEYFSETQRNKGNFPGRFSGRQFSNSRSEMNVSTLELGDSALYLCATRRQGGTGELFFGEGSRLTVL.

In its sample, this clonotype was seen many times. The chain uses TRBV28 and TRBJ2-3; TRBD2 matches at 8 bases. V shed 6 bases and J 2 bases; nucleotides not matched to a gene: 10. The CDR3 loop spans 16 amino acids. CDR1 and CDR2 (germline): MDHEN, SYDVKM. The DNA for the CDR3 is TGTGCCAGCAGCCCCCGGGGGGGGGTCTCCACAGATACGCAGTATTTT. Residues: CASSPRGGVSTDTQYF.

This clonotype was counted a few times. This chain joins TRBV24-1 and TRBJ2-3; TRBD1 is a possible D gene (5 bases). Looked up from germline, CDR1 is KGHDR and CDR2 is SFDVKD. The CDR3 sequence is 16 residues long. The V end was cut by 6 bases, the J end by 2 bases, with 17 bases between. CDR3 sequence: CATSRGSNSLTDTQYF. CDR3 coding DNA: TGTGCCACCAGTAGGGGCAGCAACAGCCTCACAGATACGCAGTATTTT.

The table lists this clonotype with a few counts. This CDR3 is CSASRFSGDHTEAFF. The CDR3 DNA reads as TGCAGTGCTAGCCGATTTTCGGGGGACCACACTGAAGCTTTCTTT. The V and J genes are TRBV20-1 and TRBJ1-1; maybe TRBD1 (5 bases). Germline CDR1 is DFQATT and CDR2 is SNEGSKA (reference sequence). This CDR3 is 15 amino acids long. Trimming left V 3 bases short and J 3 bases short, with 17 bases between.

The chain has TRBV29-1 and TRBJ2-3; no clear D gene. The germline V gene encodes CDR1 SQVTM and CDR2 ANQGSEA. V shed 4 bases and J shed 2 bases, with 10 bases lying between them. The CDR3 is 13 amino acids. DNA of the CDR3: TGCAGCGTTGTTGAGCTAGACACAGATACGCAGTATTTT. Its protein product is CSVVELDTDTQYF.

The table lists this clonotype with many counts. This sequence joins TRBV12-3 or TRBV12-4 and TRBJ1-1; no clear D gene. V gave up 3 bases and J gave up 0 bases, with 8 bases separating them. This CDR3 is 14 amino acids long. The CDR3 here is CASSLSSLNTEAFF. The CDR3, as DNA: TGTGCCAGCAGTTTGTCCAGTCTGAACACTGAAGCTTTCTTT.

This chain connects TRBV10-3 to TRBJ1-3, with TRBD1 as a possible D gene (5 bases). The CDR3 is 14 residues long. Germline values: CDR1 ENHRY, CDR2 SYGVKD. V was cut by 10 bases and J by 0 bases, with 13 bases left in between. The CDR3 protein is CATGPPSSGNTIYF. The CDR3 DNA reads as TGTGCCACAGGGCCACCTAGCTCTGGAAACACCATATATTTT.

This clonotype was seen repeatedly, ten times or more. The chain carries TRBV7-2 and TRBJ2-7, with 10 nucleotides matching TRBD2. The CDR3 contains 13 residues. Germline CDR1 is SGHTA and CDR2 is FQGNSA. V dropped 9 bases and J dropped 4; count of bases not matched to a gene: 6. This CDR3 is CASKREGVYEQYF. CDR3 bases: TGTGCCAGTAAGCGGGAGGGCGTGTACGAGCAGTACTTC.

V is TRBV12-3 or TRBV12-4 and J is TRBJ2-6, with D possibly being TRBD1 (7 bases). This CDR3 comprises 17 residues. Trimming removed 10 bases from V and 0 bases from J, with 19 bases in between. CDR3 loop: CATGGTAHFSGANVLTF. Here the CDR3 DNA reads TGTGCCACCGGCGGGACAGCTCATTTCTCTGGGGCCAACGTCCTGACTTTC.

This clonotype was observed at least ten times. The V and J genes are TRBV28 and TRBJ1-6; D might be TRBD1 (5 bases). Germline lookup yields CDR1 MDHEN and CDR2 SYDVKM. The CDR3 sequence is 15 residues long. V was trimmed by 3 bases and J by 2 bases, leaving 8 bases between them. The CDR3 loop reads CASSFRGTYNSPLHF. The CDR3 coding sequence is TGTGCCAGCAGTTTTAGGGGCACCTATAATTCACCCCTCCACTTT.

The chain carries TRBV6-5 and TRBJ2-5; a possible D gene is TRBD2 (5 bases). Trimming left V 2 bases short and J 5 bases short, with 12 bases between. CDR1 is MNHEY, CDR2 SVGAGI, per germline. The CDR3 has 14 amino acids. The CDR3 loop reads CASSYSGGGETQYF. For the CDR3, the DNA is TGTGCCAGCAGTTACAGCGGAGGTGGCGAGACCCAGTACTTC.

This clonotype was seen a few times. The chain couples TRBV12-3 or TRBV12-4 to TRBJ1-5, with no clear D. The CDR3 contains 13 residues. V dropped 5 bases and J dropped 4 bases, with 9 bases sitting between them. CDR3 coding DNA: TGTGCCAGCAGTACAGCGGGGAATCAGCCCCAGCATTTT. Translated: CASSTAGNQPQHF.

This clonotype was found a few times. The chain employs TRBV6-1 and TRBJ2-7, with TRBD2 identical over 8 bases. The CDR3 extends over 14 amino acids. Germline CDR1 MNHNS, CDR2 SASEGT. Trimming removed 7 bases from V and 5 bases from J; junction bases left unmatched: 10. The CDR3 sequence is CASKAGDRLNEQYF. CDR3 bases: TGTGCCAGCAAAGCGGGAGACAGGTTGAACGAGCAGTACTTC.

In this sample, this clonotype turned up many times. The chain has TRBV20-1 and TRBJ2-7; 10 nucleotides agree with TRBD2. The CDR3 sequence is 14 residues long. Trimming took 4 bases from V and 0 from J; bases not matched to a gene: 3. Germline V gene sequence: CDR1 DFQATT, CDR2 SNEGSKA (reference sequence). The CDR3 region has the DNA TGCAGTGCTAATCCTAGCGGGAGCTCCTACGAGCAGTACTTC. Residues: CSANPSGSSYEQYF.